One sample yielded the 21 T cell receptor beta chains listed below, sequenced in a study of monozygotic twins with inflammatory bowel disease. TCRdb re-called the 5' RACE reads and gives one entry per CDR3 protein, without DNA. Seen in this sample are fewer than 450,000 distinct CDR3 sequences; the ten most common clones hold just over 2.5%. Sequenced sample: blood. Source of these receptors: a human donor with ulcerative colitis or Crohn's disease, or a healthy co-twin of an affected twin (not recorded which).

The rearrangement uses TRBV5-1 and TRBJ2-3; checking the TCRdb D call of TRBD1 is not possible without DNA. CDR1 SGHRS and CDR2 YFSETQ come from the germline V gene. The CDR3 covers 13 residues. CDR3 sequence reads: CASSSSGADTQYF.

The V call is TRBV5-1, the J call TRBJ1-2; without DNA, the TCRdb call of TRBD1 cannot be checked. The CDR3 loop spans 15 amino acids. CDR1 is SGHRS and CDR2 is YFSETQ in the germline V gene. The CDR3 loop reads CASNFGTGTGVGYTF.

The chain employs TRBV7-2 and TRBJ1-6; TCRdb returns TRBD1, unconfirmable since there is no DNA. Germline values: CDR1 SGHTA, CDR2 FQGNSA. The CDR3 spans 14 residues. CDR3 region: CASSDRDSNSPLHF.

This sequence joins TRBV27 and TRBJ2-5; no DNA is available, so the TRBD2 call from TCRdb remains unchecked. This CDR3 region has 17 residues. Per germline, CDR1 MNHEY and CDR2 SMNVEV (reference sequence). The CDR3 here is CASSPRLADKYQETQYF.

The J gene is TRBJ1-1, the V gene TRBV12-3 or TRBV12-4; the TRBD1 assignment by TCRdb is unverifiable without DNA. This CDR3 has 14 amino acids. The CDR3 sequence is CASSLGTQGAEAFF.

The V and J genes are TRBV5-4 and TRBJ1-1; TCRdb's assignment of TRBD1 cannot be checked, as there is no DNA. Germline lookup yields CDR1 SGHNT and CDR2 YYREEE (reference sequence). The CDR3 sequence is 16 residues long. CDR3 residues: CASSSGMERGGAEAFF.

This chain connects TRBV5-1 to TRBJ2-7; TCRdb picks TRBD2, but there is no DNA to check that call. Per the germline V gene, CDR1 is SGHRS and CDR2 is YFSETQ. This CDR3 spans 14 amino acids. CDR3 loop: CASSPLGGVHEQYF.

The chain couples TRBV6-1 to TRBJ2-5; no DNA is available, so the TRBD1 call from TCRdb remains unchecked. From germline, CDR1 is MNHNS and CDR2 SASEGT. The CDR3 runs to 16 residues. The CDR3 here is CASSQSNRDSQETQYF.

The rearrangement joins TRBV15 to TRBJ2-1. This CDR3 is 14 amino acids long. The germline V gene has CDR1 LNHNV and CDR2 YYDKDF (reference sequence). The CDR3 loop reads CATSRVTGYNEQFF.

This sequence joins TRBV15 and TRBJ2-7. The CDR3 loop spans 12 amino acids. The germline gives CDR1 LNHNV, CDR2 YYDKDF (reference sequence). The CDR3: CATSRGAYEQYF.

The chain is built from TRBV9 and TRBJ1-2; checking the TCRdb D call of TRBD1 is not possible without DNA. This CDR3 has 16 amino acids. Germline V gene data show CDR1 as SGDLS and CDR2 as YYNGEE. The CDR3 loop reads CASSVAIATGNYGYTF.

The CDR3 spells CAISDSRTTRETQYF. V usage is TRBV10-3 and J usage is TRBJ2-5; TCRdb designates TRBD2, a call that cannot be tested without DNA. Germline assignment: CDR1 ENHRY and CDR2 SYGVKD. The CDR3 sequence is 15 residues long.

This sequence joins TRBV7-2 and TRBJ2-7; TCRdb's D call, TRBD2, is unchecked because there is no DNA. The CDR3 totals 15 residues. Germline-derived CDR1 and CDR2 are SGHTA and FQGNSA. The CDR3 here is CASRSLAGGIYEQYF.

This CDR3 is CASSSKVGTDTNYGYTF. J is TRBJ1-2 and V is TRBV7-2; TCRdb designates TRBD1, a call that cannot be tested without DNA. CDR3 length: 17 residues. Germline V CDR1 and CDR2: SGHTA, FQGNSA.

V is TRBV5-1 and J is TRBJ2-2; TCRdb returns TRBD2, unconfirmable since there is no DNA. The CDR3 is 16 amino acids. Germline V gives CDR1 SGHRS, CDR2 YFSETQ. This chain's CDR3 is CASSLSASDLTGELFF. The whole variable domain, filled in from reference TRBV5-1 and TRBJ2-2, reads KAGVTQTPRYLIKTRGQQVTLSCSPISGHRSVSWYQQTPGQGLQFLFEYFSETQRNKGNFPGRFSGRQFSNSRSEMNVSTLELGDSALYLCASSLSASDLTGELFFGEGSRLTVL.

The chain couples TRBV20-1 to TRBJ2-2; the TRBD2 assignment by TCRdb is unverifiable without DNA. Germline lookup yields CDR1 DFQATT and CDR2 SNEGSKA (reference sequence). This CDR3 is 12 amino acids long. CDR3 residues: CSASRGGGELFF.

This chain connects TRBV6-1 to TRBJ1-4. The CDR3 contains 17 residues. In germline, CDR1 is MNHNS, CDR2 SASEGT. CDR3 loop: CASSPGSVGDGYEKLFF.

This rearrangement joins TRBV12-3 or TRBV12-4 to TRBJ1-1; the D gene TCRdb calls, TRBD1, cannot be checked with no DNA. The CDR3 length is 15 residues. CDR3 sequence reads: CASSYGPGQNTEAFF.

CDR3 protein: CASSVFPDSTDTQYF. V gene TRBV9 combines with J gene TRBJ2-3. CDR3 size: 15 residues. Germline V lookup: CDR1 SGDLS, CDR2 YYNGEE.

The rearrangement uses TRBV25-1 and TRBJ2-2. CDR1 and CDR2 (germline): MGHDK, SYGVNS. This CDR3 has 15 amino acids. The CDR3 spells CASSESISNTGELFF.

The chain links TRBV21-1 to TRBJ1-5; checking the TCRdb D call of TRBD1 is not possible without DNA. TRBV21-1 is flagged as a pseudogene. This CDR3 is built from 14 residues. The CDR3: CASSNDRVNQPQHF.